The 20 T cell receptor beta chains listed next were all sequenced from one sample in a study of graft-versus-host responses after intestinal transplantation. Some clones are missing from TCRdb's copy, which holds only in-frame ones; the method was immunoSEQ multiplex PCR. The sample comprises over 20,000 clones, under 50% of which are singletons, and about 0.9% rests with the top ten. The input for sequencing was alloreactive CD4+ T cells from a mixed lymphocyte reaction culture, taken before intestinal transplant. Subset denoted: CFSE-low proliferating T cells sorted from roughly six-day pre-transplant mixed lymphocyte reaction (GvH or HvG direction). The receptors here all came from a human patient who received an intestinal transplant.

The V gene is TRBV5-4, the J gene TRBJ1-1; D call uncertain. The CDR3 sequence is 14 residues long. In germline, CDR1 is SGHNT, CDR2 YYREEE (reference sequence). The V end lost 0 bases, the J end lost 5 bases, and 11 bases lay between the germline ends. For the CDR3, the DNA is TGTGCCAGCAGCTTGGATAGGGCGGGGACTGAAGCTTTCTTT. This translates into CASSLDRAGTEAFF.

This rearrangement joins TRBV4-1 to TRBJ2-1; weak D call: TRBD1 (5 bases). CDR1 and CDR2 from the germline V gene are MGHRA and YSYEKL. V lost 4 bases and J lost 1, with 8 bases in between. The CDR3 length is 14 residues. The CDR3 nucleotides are TGCGCCAGCAGCCCCAGGGAATCCTACAATGAGCAGTTCTTC. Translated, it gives CASSPRESYNEQFF.

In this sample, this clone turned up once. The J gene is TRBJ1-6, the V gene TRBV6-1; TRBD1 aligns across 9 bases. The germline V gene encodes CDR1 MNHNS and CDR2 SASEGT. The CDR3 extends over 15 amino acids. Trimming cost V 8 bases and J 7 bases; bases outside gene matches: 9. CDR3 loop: CASGSYRGPNSPLHF. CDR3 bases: TGTGCCAGCGGAAGTTACAGGGGGCCAAATTCACCCCTCCACTTT.

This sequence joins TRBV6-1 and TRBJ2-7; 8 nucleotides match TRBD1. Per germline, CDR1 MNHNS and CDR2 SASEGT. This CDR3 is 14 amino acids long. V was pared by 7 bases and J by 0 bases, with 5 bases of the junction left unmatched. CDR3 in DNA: TGTGCCAGCATACCGGGACAGGTCTCCTACGAGCAGTACTTC. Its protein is CASIPGQVSYEQYF.

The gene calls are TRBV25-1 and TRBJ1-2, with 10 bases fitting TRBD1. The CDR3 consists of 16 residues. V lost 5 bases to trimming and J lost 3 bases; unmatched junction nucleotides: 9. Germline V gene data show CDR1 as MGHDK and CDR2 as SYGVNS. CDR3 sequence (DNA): TGTGCCAGCAGTACCCTCGGACAGGGGGGGGACTATGGCTACACCTTC. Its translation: CASSTLGQGGDYGYTF.

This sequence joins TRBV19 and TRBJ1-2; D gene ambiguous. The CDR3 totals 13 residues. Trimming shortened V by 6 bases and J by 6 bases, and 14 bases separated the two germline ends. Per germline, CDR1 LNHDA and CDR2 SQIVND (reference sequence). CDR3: CASRWAGSDGYTF. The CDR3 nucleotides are TGTGCCAGTAGATGGGCAGGCTCGGATGGCTACACCTTC.

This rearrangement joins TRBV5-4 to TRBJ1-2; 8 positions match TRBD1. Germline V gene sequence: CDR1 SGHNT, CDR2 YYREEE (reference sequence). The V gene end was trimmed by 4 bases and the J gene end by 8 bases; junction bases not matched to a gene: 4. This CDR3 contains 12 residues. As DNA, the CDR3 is TGTGCCAGCAGCCCTACAGGGGGGGGCTACACCTTC. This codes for CASSPTGGGYTF.

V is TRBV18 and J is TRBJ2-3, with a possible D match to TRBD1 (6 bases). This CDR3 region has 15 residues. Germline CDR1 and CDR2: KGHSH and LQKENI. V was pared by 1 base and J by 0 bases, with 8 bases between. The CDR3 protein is CASSPLQGSTDTQYF. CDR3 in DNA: TGTGCCAGCTCACCACTTCAGGGGAGCACAGATACGCAGTATTTT.

CDR3 residues: CASSVGQGGIQYF. For the CDR3, the DNA is TGTGCCAGCAGCGTCGGACAGGGTGGCATTCAGTACTTC. V is TRBV7-3 and J is TRBJ2-4, with 8 bases identical to TRBD1. V was pared by 5 bases and J by 9 bases, with 6 bases of the junction left unmatched. CDR1 is SGHTA, CDR2 FQGTGA, per germline. The CDR3 is 13 residues long.

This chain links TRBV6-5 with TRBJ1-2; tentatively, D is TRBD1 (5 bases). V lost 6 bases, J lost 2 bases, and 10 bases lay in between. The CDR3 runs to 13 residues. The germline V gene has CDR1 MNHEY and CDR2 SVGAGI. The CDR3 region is CASRDTTNYGYTF. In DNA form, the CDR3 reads TGTGCCAGCAGGGACACCACGAACTATGGCTACACCTTC.

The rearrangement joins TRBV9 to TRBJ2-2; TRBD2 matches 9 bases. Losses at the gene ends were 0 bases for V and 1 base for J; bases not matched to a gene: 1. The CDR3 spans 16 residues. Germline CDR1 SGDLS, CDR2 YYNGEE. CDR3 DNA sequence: TGTGCCAGCAGCGTAGCGCGGGGGGGGAACACCGGGGAGCTGTTTTTT. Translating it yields CASSVARGGNTGELFF.

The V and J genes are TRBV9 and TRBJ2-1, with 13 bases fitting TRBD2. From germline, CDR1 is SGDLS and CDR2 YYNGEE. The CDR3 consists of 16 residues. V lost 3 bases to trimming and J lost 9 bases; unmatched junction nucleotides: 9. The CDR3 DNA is TGTGCCAGCAGCGCAGGACTAGCGGGGGCCTGGGGTGAGCAGTTCTTC. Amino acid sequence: CASSAGLAGAWGEQFF.

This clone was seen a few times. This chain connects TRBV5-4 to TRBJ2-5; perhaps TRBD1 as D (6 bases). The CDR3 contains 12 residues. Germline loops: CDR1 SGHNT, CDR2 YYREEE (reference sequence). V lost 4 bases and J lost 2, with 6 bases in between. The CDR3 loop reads CASSRGQETQYF. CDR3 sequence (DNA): TGTGCCAGCAGCAGGGGGCAAGAGACCCAGTACTTC.

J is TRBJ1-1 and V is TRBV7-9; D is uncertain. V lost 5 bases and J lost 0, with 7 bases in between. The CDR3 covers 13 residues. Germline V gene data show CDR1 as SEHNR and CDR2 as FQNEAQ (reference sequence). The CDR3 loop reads CASSPQLNTEAFF. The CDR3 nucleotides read TGTGCCAGCAGCCCACAGTTGAACACTGAAGCTTTCTTT.

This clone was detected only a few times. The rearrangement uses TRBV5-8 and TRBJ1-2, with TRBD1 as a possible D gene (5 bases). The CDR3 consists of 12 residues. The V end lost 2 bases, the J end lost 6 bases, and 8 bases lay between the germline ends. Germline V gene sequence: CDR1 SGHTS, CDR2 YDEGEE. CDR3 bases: TGTGCCAGCAGCTTAGGGGCGGATGGCTACACCTTC. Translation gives CASSLGADGYTF. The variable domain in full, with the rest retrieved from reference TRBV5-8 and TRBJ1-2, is EAGVTQSPTHLIKTRGQQATLRCSPISGHTSVYWYQQALGLGLQFLLWYDEGEERNRGNFPPRFSGRQFPNYSSELNVNALELEDSALYLCASSLGADGYTFGSGTRLTVV.

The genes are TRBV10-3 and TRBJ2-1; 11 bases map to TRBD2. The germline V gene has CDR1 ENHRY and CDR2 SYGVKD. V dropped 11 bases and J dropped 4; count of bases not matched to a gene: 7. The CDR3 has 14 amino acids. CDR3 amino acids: CAVTSGGIYNEQFF. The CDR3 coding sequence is TGTGCCGTCACTAGCGGGGGTATATACAATGAGCAGTTCTTC.

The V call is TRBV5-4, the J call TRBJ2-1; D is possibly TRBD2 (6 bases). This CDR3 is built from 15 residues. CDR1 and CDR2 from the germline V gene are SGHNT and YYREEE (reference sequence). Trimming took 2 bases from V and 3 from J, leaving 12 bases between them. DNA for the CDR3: TGTGCCAGCAGCTTCGGAGGGGCCTACTACAATGAGCAGTTCTTC. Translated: CASSFGGAYYNEQFF.

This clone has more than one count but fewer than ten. CDR3 residues: CASSYGRGDGYTF. Here the CDR3 DNA reads TGTGCCAGCAGTTACGGGAGGGGCGATGGCTACACCTTC. The rearrangement joins TRBV6-6 to TRBJ1-2; possible D gene TRBD1, 5 bases. Germline V gene sequence: CDR1 MNHNY, CDR2 SVGAGI (reference sequence). V lost 2 bases, J lost 6 bases, and 10 bases lay in between. There are 13 residues in the CDR3.

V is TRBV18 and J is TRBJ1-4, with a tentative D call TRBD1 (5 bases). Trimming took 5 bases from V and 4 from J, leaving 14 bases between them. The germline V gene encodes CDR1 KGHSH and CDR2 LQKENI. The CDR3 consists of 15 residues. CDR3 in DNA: TGTGCCAGCTCAGTCCAGGGTCTGGTTAATGAAAAACTGTTTTTT. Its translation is CASSVQGLVNEKLFF.

The CDR3 is CASSLAAGTTDTQYF. CDR3 nucleotides: TGTGCCAGCAGCTTGGCAGCGGGGACCACAGATACGCAGTATTTT. The gene calls are TRBV5-4 and TRBJ2-3, with 7 nucleotides matching TRBD2. The CDR3 is 15 amino acids. V lost 0 bases to trimming and J lost 2 bases; unmatched junction nucleotides: 3. Per germline, CDR1 SGHNT and CDR2 YYREEE (reference sequence).